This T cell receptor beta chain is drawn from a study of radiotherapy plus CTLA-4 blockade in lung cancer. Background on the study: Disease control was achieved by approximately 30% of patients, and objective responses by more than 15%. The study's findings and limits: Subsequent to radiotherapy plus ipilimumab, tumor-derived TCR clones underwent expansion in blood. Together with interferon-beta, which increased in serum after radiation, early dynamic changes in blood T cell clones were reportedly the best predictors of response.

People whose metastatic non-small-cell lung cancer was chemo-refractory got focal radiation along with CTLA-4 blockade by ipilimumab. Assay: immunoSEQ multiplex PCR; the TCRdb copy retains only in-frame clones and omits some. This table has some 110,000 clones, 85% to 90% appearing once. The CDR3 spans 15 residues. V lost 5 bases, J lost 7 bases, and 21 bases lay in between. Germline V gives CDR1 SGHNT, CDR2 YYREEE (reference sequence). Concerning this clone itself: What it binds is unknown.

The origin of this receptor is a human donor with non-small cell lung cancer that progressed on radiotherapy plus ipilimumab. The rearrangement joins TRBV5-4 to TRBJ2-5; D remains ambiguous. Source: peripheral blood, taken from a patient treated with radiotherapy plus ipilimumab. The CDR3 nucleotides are TGTGCCAGCAGTTCTTCCCCCCTTAACCCGGGGACCCAGTACTTC. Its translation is CASSSSPLNPGTQYF.